This T cell receptor beta chain was captured in a study of T cell repertoires in cytomegalovirus infection. About the research overall: Selected CMV epitopes included recently identified HLA-C-restricted ones as well as well-studied HLA-B-restricted ones. Public TCR beta signatures provided an indication of both CMV infection and a matching HLA type. Findings and caveats of the study: The ex vivo response was dominated by HLA-C-restricted CMV-specific TCR beta clonotypes.

This clonotype was seen a few times. As yet, its antigen is unknown. MiXCR, run by TCRdb on the reads, gives a single entry per CDR3 protein. Here the sample spans roughly 920,000 distinct CDR3 sequences, less than 35% being singletons. CDR3 size: 15 residues. Germline assignment: CDR1 ENHRY and CDR2 SYGVKD. V was shortened by 3 bases and J by 3 bases, with 14 bases between the two germline ends. The starting material was cultured CD8+ T cells from PBMCs, obtained from culture after CMV antigen stimulation. The TCR originated in a human donor in good health (CMV status not recorded). Some clones in this sample may be carry-over from other donors' samples. The V and J genes are TRBV10-3 and TRBJ1-1; D might be TRBD1 (6 bases). The CDR3 loop is CAISESFRGYTEAFF. The CDR3 DNA is TGTGCCATCAGTGAATCTTTCAGGGGATACACTGAAGCTTTCTTT.